The entry that follows covers one T cell receptor (beta chain) sequence. Its antigen is unidentified. These data are taken from a study of cytomegalovirus exposure and HLA in healthy donors. Study-wide results and caveats: According to reports, the classifier identified cytomegalovirus status with high specificity and sensitivity. Later analysis placed DRB1 highest and HLA-C lowest in TCR association rates, which differed by HLA locus. The study designated 150 or so TCR beta chains cytomegalovirus-associated. Several top significant clusters appeared, in a later analysis, to be linked to common viral pathogens.

The PCR used 60 Vbeta and 13 Jbeta primers. TCRdb's copy holds only in-frame clones and misses some; the assay was immunoSEQ multiplex PCR. There are around 100,000 clones in the sample; about 73% occur only once, and about 4.5% lies in the top ten. Trimming stripped 4 bases from V and 0 bases from J, with 12 bases between. Germline values: CDR1 SGHNT, CDR2 YYREEE (reference sequence). The CDR3 is made up of 15 amino acids. This sequence joins TRBV5-4 and TRBJ2-3; tentatively, D is TRBD2 (5 bases). The sequencing sample was made of PBMCs. This clonotype was sampled from a woman between 35 and 50 years old in good health and CMV-seropositive. In DNA form, the CDR3 reads TGTGCCAGCAGCGACGCAGGACTGAGCACAGATACGCAGTATTTT. Protein: CASSDAGLSTDTQYF.